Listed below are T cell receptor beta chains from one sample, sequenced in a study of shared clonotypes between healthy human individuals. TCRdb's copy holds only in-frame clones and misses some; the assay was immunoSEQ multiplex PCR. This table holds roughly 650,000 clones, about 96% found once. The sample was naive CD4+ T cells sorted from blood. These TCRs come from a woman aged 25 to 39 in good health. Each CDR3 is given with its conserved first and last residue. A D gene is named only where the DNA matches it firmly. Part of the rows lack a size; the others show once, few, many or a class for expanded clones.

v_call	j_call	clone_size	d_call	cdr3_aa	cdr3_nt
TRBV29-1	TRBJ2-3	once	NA	CSVAGRLTDTQYF	TGCAGCGTTGCCGGGCGCCTGACAGATACGCAGTATTTT
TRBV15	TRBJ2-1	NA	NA	CATRRRFSGQYNEQFF	TGTGCCACCAGAAGAAGATTCAGCGGCCAATACAATGAGCAGTTCTTC
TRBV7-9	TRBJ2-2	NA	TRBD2	CASSVGLADTGELFF	TGTGCCAGCAGCGTGGGACTAGCAGACACCGGGGAGCTGTTTTTT
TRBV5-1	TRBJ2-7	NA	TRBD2	CASSGSGTSAYEQYF	TGCGCCAGCAGCGGATCCGGGACTAGTGCCTACGAGCAGTACTTC
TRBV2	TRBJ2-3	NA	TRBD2	CASSVGLATSTDTQYF	TGTGCCAGCAGTGTGGGACTAGCGACTAGCACAGATACGCAGTATTTT
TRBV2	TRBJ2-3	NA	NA	CASSEEGLVGNTQYF	TGTGCCAGCAGTGAAGAGGGTTTGGTGGGAAATACGCAGTATTTT
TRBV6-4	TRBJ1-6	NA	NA	CASSDGSYNSPLHF	TGTGCCAGCAGTGACGGTTCCTATAATTCACCCCTCCACTTT
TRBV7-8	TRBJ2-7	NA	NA	CASSLEVGGYEQYF	TGTGCCAGCAGCTTAGAGGTAGGGGGCTACGAGCAGTACTTC
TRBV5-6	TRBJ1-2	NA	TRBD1	CASSSRTGVYGYTF	TGTGCCAGCAGCAGCCGGACAGGGGTCTATGGCTACACCTTC
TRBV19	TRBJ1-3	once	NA	CASSIGGTSGNTIYF	TGTGCCAGTAGTATCGGGGGGACCTCTGGAAACACCATATATTTT
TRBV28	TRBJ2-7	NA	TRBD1	CASRDRVRTYEQYF	TGTGCCAGCAGGGACAGGGTCAGGACCTACGAGCAGTACTTC
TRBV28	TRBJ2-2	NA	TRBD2	CASRASSGGYANTGELFF	TGTGCCAGCAGGGCCTCATCGGGAGGATATGCGAACACCGGGGAGCTGTTTTTT
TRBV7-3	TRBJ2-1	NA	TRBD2	CASSRLAGEGEQFF	TGTGCCAGCAGCCGGCTAGCGGGAGAGGGTGAGCAGTTCTTC
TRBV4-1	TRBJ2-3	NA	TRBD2	CASSPGLAGDTQYF	TGCGCCAGCAGCCCGGGACTAGCGGGAGATACGCAGTATTTT
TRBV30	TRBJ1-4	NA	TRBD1	CAWSAGQGGLNEKLFF	TGTGCCTGGAGTGCGGGACAGGGAGGGCTTAATGAAAAACTGTTTTTT
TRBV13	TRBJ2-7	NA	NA	CASGRGGGLGEQYF	TGTGCCAGCGGGCGCGGTGGGGGGTTGGGCGAGCAGTACTTC
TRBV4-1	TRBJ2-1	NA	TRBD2	CASSLNRLAGDHNEQFF	TGCGCCAGCAGCCTGAACAGACTAGCGGGAGACCACAATGAGCAGTTCTTC
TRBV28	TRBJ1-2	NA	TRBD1	CASSLTGAYGYTF	TGTGCCAGCAGCTTGACAGGGGCCTATGGCTACACCTTC
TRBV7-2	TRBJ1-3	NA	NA	CASSRVGGNTIYF	TGTGCCAGCAGCCGTGTGGGGGGAAACACCATATATTTT
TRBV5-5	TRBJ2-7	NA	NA	CASSLGSMGLGYEQYF	TGTGCCAGCAGCTTGGGATCGATGGGGCTCGGATACGAGCAGTACTTC
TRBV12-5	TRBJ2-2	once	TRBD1	CASGPDRGAGTGELFF	TGTGCTAGTGGTCCTGACAGGGGAGCGGGCACCGGGGAGCTGTTTTTT
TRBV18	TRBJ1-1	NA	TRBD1	CASSPVGTGTTEAFF	TGTGCCAGCTCACCCGTGGGGACAGGGACCACGGAAGCTTTCTTT
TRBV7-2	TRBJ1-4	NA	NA	CASSFHGGPNEKLFF	TGTGCCAGCAGCTTTCATGGGGGTCCTAATGAAAAACTGTTTTTT
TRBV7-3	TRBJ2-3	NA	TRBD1	CASSSGTGVVGTQYF	TGTGCCAGCAGCTCGGGGACAGGGGTGGTGGGTACGCAGTATTTT
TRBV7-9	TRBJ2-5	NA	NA	CASSLAGVKETQYF	TGTGCCAGCAGCTTAGCGGGAGTCAAAGAGACCCAGTACTTC
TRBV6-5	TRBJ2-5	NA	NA	CASSSGPHLGGGQYF	TGTGCCAGCAGTTCGGGACCACACCTAGGTGGAGGCCAGTACTTC
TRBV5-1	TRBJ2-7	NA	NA	CASSTYTGALGEQYF	TGCGCCAGCAGCACATACACGGGGGCCCTTGGCGAGCAGTACTTC
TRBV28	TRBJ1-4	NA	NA	CASRPTGRGSEKLFF	TGTGCCAGCAGACCAACTGGGCGGGGGAGTGAAAAACTGTTTTTT
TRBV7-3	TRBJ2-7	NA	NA	CASSLGPDPPEQYF	TGTGCCAGCAGCTTAGGTCCCGATCCGCCCGAGCAGTACTTC
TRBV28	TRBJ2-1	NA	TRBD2	CASSARLAVNNEQFF	TGTGCCAGCAGTGCCAGACTAGCGGTAAACAATGAGCAGTTCTTC
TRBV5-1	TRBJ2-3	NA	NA	CASSSEGHTDTQYF	TGCGCCAGCAGCTCCGAGGGTCACACAGATACGCAGTATTTT
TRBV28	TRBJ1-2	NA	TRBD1	CASSLRGQGSSGYTF	TGTGCCAGCAGTCTAAGGGGACAGGGTTCTTCCGGCTACACCTTC
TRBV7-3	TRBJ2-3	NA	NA	CASSLIGGAEDTQYF	TGTGCCAGCAGCTTAATAGGTGGCGCCGAAGACACGCAGTATTTT
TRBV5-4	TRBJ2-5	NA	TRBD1	CASSLQGAMGGTQYF	TGTGCCAGCAGCTTACAGGGGGCAATGGGAGGTACCCAGTACTTC